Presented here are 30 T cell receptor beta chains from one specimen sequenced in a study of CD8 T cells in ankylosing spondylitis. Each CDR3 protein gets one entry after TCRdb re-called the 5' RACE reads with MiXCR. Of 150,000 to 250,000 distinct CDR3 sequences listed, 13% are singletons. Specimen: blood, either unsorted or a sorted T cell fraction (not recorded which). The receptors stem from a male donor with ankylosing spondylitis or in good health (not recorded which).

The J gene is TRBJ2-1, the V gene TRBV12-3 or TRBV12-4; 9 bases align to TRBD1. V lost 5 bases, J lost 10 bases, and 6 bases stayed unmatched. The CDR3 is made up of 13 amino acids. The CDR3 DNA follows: TGTGCCAGCAGTCCGGGGGGACAGGGAGAGCAGTTCTTC. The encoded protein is CASSPGGQGEQFF.

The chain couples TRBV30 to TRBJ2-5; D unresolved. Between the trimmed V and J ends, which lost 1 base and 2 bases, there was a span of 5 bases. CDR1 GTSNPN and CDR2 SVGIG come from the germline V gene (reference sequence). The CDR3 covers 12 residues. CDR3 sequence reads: CAWSAQQETQYF. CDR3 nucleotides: TGTGCCTGGAGTGCCCAGCAAGAGACCCAGTACTTC.

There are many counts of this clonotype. Written as DNA, the CDR3 is TGCAGCGTTGAAGATGAAGTCCTGGGGCCCGAGCAGTACTTC. The encoded protein is CSVEDEVLGPEQYF. The V gene is TRBV29-1, the J gene TRBJ2-7; D might be TRBD1 (5 bases). Trimming pared 0 bases from V and 6 bases from J, leaving 15 bases between. The CDR3 sequence is 14 residues long. Germline V gene sequence: CDR1 SQVTM, CDR2 ANQGSEA.

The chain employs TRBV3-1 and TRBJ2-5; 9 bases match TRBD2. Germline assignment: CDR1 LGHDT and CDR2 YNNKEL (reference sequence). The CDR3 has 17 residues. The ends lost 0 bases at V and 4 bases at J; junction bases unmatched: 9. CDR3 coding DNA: TGTGCCAGCAGCCAAGATCCCCCGCGGGAGGGCCTAGAGACCCAGTACTTC. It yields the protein CASSQDPPREGLETQYF.

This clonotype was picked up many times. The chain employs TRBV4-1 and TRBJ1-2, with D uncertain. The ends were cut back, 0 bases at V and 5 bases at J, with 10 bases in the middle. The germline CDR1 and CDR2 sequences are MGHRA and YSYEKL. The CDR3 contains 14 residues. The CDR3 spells CASSQDPPDYGYTF. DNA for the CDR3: TGCGCCAGCAGCCAAGATCCTCCCGATTATGGCTACACCTTC.

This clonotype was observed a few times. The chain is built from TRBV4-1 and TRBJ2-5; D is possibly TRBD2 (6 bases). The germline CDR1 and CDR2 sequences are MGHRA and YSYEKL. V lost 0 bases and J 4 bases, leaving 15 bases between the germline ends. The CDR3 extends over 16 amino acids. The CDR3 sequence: CASSQDSLGGGETQYF. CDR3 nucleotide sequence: TGCGCCAGCAGCCAAGACTCTCTTGGGGGAGGAGAGACCCAGTACTTC.

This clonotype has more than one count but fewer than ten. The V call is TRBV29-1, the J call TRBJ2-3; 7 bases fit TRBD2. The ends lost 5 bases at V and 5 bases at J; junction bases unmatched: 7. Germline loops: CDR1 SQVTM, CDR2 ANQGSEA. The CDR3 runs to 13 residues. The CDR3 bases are TGCAGCGTTTCCGGGACTAAAATAGATACGCAGTATTTT. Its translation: CSVSGTKIDTQYF.

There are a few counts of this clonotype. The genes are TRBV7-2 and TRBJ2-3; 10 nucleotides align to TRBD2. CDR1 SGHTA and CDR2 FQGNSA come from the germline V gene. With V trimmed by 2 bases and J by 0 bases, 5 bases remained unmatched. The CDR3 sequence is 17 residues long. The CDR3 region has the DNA TGTGCCAGCAGCTTACCCTTAGCGGGGGGAAGCACAGATACGCAGTATTTT. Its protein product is CASSLPLAGGSTDTQYF.

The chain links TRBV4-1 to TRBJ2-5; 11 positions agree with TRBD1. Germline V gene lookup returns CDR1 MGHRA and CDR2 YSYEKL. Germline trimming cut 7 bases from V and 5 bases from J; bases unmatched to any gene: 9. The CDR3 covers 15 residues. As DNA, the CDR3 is TGCGCCAGCACCCCCGGGGACAGGGGGGAGGAGACCCAGTACTTC. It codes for CASTPGDRGEETQYF.

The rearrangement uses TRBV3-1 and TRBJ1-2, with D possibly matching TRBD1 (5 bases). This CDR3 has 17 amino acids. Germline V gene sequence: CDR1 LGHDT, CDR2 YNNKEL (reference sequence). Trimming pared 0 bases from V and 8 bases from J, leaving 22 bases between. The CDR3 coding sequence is TGTGCCAGCAGCCAAGATTTGTTGGGGACCCTGGGGCTCGGCTACACCTTC. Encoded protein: CASSQDLLGTLGLGYTF.

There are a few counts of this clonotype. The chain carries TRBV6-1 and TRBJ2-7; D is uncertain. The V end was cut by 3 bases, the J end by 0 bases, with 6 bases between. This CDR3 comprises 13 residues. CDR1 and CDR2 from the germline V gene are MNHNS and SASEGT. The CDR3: CASSDRISYEQYF. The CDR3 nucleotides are TGTGCCAGCAGTGACAGGATCTCCTACGAGCAGTACTTC.

CDR3 sequence reads: CASSRWTGGRMNTEAFF. The CDR3 nucleotides are TGTGCCAGTAGTAGGTGGACAGGGGGCCGCATGAACACTGAAGCTTTCTTT. The J gene is TRBJ1-1, the V gene TRBV19, with 11 bases that match TRBD1. The CDR3 covers 17 residues. Germline CDR1 reads LNHDA; CDR2 reads SQIVND (reference sequence). V lost 4 bases to trimming and J lost 0 bases; unmatched junction nucleotides: 7. The complete variable domain, with remaining parts taken from reference TRBV19 and TRBJ1-1, reads DGGITQSPKYLFRKEGQNVTLSCEQNLNHDAMYWYRQDPGQGLRLIYYSQIVNDFQKGDIAEGYSVSREKKESFPLTVTSAQKNPTAFYLCASSRWTGGRMNTEAFFGQGTRLTVV.

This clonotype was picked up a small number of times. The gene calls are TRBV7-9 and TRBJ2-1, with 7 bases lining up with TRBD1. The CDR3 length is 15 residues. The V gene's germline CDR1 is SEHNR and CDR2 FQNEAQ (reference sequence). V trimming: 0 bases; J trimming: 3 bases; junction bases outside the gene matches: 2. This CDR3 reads CASSLAQGNYNEQFF. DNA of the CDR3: TGTGCCAGCAGCTTAGCACAGGGGAACTACAATGAGCAGTTCTTC.

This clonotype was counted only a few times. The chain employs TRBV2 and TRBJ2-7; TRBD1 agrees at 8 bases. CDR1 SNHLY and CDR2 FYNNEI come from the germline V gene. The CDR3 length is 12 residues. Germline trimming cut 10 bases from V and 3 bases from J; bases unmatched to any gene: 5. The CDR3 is CANGDRSYEQYF. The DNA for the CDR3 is TGTGCCAACGGGGACAGGAGCTACGAGCAGTACTTC.

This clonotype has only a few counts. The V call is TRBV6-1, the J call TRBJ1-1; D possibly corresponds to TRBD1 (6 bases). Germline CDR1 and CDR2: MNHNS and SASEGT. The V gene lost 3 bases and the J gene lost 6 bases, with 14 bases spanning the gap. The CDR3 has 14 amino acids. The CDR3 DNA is TGTGCCAGCAGTGAGGACAGTAACCCTCCTGAAGCTTTCTTT. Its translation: CASSEDSNPPEAFF.

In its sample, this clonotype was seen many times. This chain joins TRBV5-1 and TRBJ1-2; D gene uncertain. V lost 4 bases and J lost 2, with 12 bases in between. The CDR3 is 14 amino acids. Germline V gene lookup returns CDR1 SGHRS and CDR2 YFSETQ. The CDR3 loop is CASSPPAGNYGYTF. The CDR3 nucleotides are TGCGCCAGCAGCCCCCCGGCGGGAAACTATGGCTACACCTTC.

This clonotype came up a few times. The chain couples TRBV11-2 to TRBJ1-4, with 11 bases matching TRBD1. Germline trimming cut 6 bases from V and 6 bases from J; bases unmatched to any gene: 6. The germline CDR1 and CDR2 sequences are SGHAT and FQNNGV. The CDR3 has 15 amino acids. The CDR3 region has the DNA TGTGCCAGCAGTCTCCCGGGACAGGGGGATGAAAAACTGTTTTTT. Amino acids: CASSLPGQGDEKLFF.

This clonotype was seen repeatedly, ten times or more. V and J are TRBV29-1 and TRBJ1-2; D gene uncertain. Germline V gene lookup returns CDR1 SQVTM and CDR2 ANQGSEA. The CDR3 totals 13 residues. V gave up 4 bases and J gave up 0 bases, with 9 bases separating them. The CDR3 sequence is CSVVSLSNYGYTF. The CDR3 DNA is TGCAGCGTTGTCAGTCTTTCTAACTATGGCTACACCTTC. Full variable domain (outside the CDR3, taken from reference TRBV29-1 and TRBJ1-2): SAVISQKPSRDICQRGTSLTIQCQVDSQVTMMFWYRQQPGQSLTLIATANQGSEATYESGFVIDKFPISRPNLTFSTLTVSNMSPEDSSIYLCSVVSLSNYGYTFGSGTRLTVV.

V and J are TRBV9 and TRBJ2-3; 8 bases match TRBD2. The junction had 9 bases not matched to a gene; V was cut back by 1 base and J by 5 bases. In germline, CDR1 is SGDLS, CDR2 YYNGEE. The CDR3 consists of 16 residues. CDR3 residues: CASSVSGGAGRDTQYF. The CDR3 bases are TGTGCCAGCAGCGTATCCGGGGGGGCCGGGAGAGATACGCAGTATTTT.

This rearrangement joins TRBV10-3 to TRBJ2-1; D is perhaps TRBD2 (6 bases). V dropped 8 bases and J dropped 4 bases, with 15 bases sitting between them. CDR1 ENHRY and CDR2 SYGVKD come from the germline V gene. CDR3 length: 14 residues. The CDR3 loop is CAIELGTGYNEQFF. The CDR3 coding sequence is TGTGCCATCGAACTCGGGACTGGATACAATGAGCAGTTCTTC.

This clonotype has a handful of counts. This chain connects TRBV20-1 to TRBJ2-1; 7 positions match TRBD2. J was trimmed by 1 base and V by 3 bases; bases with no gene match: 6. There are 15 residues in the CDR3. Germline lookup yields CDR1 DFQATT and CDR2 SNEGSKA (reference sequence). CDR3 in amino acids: CSARPGRESYNEQFF. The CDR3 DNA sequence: TGCAGTGCTAGGCCCGGGCGGGAGTCCTACAATGAGCAGTTCTTC.

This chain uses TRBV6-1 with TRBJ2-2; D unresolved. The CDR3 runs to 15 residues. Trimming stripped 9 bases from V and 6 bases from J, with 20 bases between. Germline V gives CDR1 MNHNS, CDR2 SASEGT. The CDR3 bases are TGTGCCAGTACCTACTTACCCGCCCTCCCCGGGGAGCTGTTTTTT. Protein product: CASTYLPALPGELFF.

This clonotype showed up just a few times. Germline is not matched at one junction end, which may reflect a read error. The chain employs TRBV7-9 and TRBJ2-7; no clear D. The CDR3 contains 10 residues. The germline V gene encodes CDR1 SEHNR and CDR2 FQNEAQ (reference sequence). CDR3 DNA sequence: TGTGCCAGCAGCTTAAACTTTCTGAACTTC. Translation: CASSLNFLNF.

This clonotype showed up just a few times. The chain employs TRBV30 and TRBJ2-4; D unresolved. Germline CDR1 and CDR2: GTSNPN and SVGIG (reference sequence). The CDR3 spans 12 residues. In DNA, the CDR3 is TGTGCTGTCCACAGTGGCAAAAACATTCAGTACTTC. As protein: CAVHSGKNIQYF.

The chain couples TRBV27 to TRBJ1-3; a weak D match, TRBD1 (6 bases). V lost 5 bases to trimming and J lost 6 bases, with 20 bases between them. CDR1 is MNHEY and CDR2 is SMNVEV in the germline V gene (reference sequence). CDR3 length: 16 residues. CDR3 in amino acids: CASSLPSGGTENTIYF. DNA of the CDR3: TGTGCCAGCAGTCTCCCCAGCGGGGGCACTGAAAACACCATATATTTT.

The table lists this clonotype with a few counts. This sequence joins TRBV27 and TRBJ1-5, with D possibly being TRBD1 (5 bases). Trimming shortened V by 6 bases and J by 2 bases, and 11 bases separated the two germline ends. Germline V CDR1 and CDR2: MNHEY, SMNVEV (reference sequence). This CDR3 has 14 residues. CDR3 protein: CASRMTGGNQPQHF. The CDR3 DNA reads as TGTGCCAGCAGGATGACGGGGGGCAATCAGCCCCAGCATTTT.

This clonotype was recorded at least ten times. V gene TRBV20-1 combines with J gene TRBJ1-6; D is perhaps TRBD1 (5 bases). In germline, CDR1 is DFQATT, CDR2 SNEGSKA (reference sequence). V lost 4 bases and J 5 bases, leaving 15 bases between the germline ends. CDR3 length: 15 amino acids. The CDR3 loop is CSATPDSPHNSPLHF. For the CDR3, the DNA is TGCAGTGCTACCCCAGACAGCCCGCATAATTCACCCCTCCACTTT.

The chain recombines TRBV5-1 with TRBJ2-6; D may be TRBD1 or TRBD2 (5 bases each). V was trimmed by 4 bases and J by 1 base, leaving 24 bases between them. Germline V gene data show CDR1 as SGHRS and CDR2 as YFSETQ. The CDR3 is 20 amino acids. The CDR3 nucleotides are TGCGCCAGCAGCCCCCGTTCTACTGGGACGCTCCAATCTGGGGCCAACGTCCTGACTTTC. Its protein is CASSPRSTGTLQSGANVLTF.

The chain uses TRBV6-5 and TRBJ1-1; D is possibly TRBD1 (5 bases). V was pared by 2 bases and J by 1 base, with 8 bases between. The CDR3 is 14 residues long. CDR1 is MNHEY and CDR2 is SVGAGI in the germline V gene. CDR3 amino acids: CASSYGTGNTEAFF. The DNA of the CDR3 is TGTGCCAGCAGTTACGGCACAGGGAACACTGAAGCTTTCTTT.

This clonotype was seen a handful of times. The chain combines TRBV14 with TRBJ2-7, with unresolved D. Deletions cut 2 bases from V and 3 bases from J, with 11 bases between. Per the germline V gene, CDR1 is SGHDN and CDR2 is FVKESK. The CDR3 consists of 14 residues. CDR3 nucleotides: TGTGCCAGCAGCCAATTAGGGCGGATCTACGAGCAGTACTTC. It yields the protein CASSQLGRIYEQYF.